The sequence of this T cell receptor (beta chain) was determined in a study of cytomegalovirus exposure and HLA in healthy donors. The CDR3 totals 18 residues. Trimming cost V 2 bases and J 4 bases; bases outside gene matches: 12. Donors were ostensibly healthy at sampling, although undocumented immune exposures were probable. Researchers ran the PCR with 60 Vbeta and 13 Jbeta primers. Sequencing was performed with immunoSEQ multiplex PCR; in TCRdb, only in-frame clones are kept and a portion is missing. The table has tens of thousands of clones, 65% to 70% seen once. The clonotype was recovered from a middle-aged man in good health and CMV-seropositive. The chain joins TRBV23-1 to TRBJ1-2, with 11 nucleotides matching TRBD1. TRBV23-1 has ORF status, its function being uncertain. The sequencing sample was made of PBMCs. The chain's CDR3 is CASSQPSDRGRIGYGYTF. The CDR3 nucleotides read TGCGCCAGCAGTCAACCGTCGGACAGGGGGCGTATAGGCTATGGCTACACCTTC.